Following are 5 T cell receptor beta chains from one sample sequenced in a study of metastatic and nonmetastatic thyroid tumors. There were no patients who had received any treatment before thyroid surgery. MiXCR was used by TCRdb to re-call the PCR reads. The table shows 15,000 to 20,000 clones, with less than 35% occurring only once. The sequencing sample was made of tumor tissue. The receptors were gathered from a female donor with papillary thyroid cancer or a benign thyroid nodule (not recorded which). Some clones in this sample may be carry-over from other donors' samples.

This clone is categorized as large. The rearrangement joins TRBV2 to TRBJ2-7; the match to TRBD1 covers 9 bases. Germline V lookup: CDR1 SNHLY, CDR2 FYNNEI. The CDR3 contains 15 residues. After removal of 6 bases from V and 3 bases from J, the junction contained 9 bases not matched to a gene. CDR3 sequence (DNA): TGTGCCAGCAGCGCCTCCCCGGGACAGGGCTACGAGCAGTACTTC. It codes for CASSASPGQGYEQYF.

In regard to this clone: The identical CDR3 is also encoded by other nucleotide sequences in the sample. The CDR3 here is CASSVPPGAEAFF. CDR3 nucleotides: TGTGCCAGCAGTGTTCCACCGGGGGCTGAAGCTTTCTTT. The chain couples TRBV6-1 to TRBJ1-1; perhaps TRBD1 as D (5 bases). Looked up from germline, CDR1 is MNHNS and CDR2 is SASEGT. The CDR3 is made up of 13 amino acids. V was shortened by 4 bases and J by 6 bases, with 12 bases between the two germline ends.

This clone has ten or more counts. V gene TRBV7-8 combines with J gene TRBJ2-1; D unresolved. The CDR3 runs 14 residues. With 5 bases removed from V and 10 bases from J, the gap between germline ends came to 18 bases. Germline V lookup: CDR1 SGHVS, CDR2 FQNEAQ. CDR3 nucleotide sequence: TGTGCCAGCAGCACCCGACATGGCGCCGAAGAGCAGTTCTTC. This gives the protein CASSTRHGAEEQFF.

The chain employs TRBV15 and TRBJ1-5; D is undetermined. Trimming shortened V by 0 bases and J by 2 bases, and 17 bases separated the two germline ends. Per germline, CDR1 LNHNV and CDR2 YYDKDF (reference sequence). CDR3 size: 18 residues. CDR3 in DNA: TGTGCCACCAGCAGAGATTTAATGGACCTCGGGGGCAATCAGCCCCAGCATTTT. It specifies CATSRDLMDLGGNQPQHF.

V and J are TRBV7-8 and TRBJ2-7; D may be TRBD2 (5 bases). The CDR3 sequence is 15 residues long. The germline V gene has CDR1 SGHVS and CDR2 FQNEAQ. Trimming removed 4 bases from V and 3 bases from J, with 16 bases in between. The CDR3 here is CASSSSGGSLYEQYF. For the CDR3, the DNA is TGTGCCAGCAGCTCTTCAGGAGGCAGCCTCTACGAGCAGTACTTC.